These T cell receptor beta chains were read from a single sample in a study of cytomegalovirus exposure and HLA in healthy donors. Profiling relied on immunoSEQ multiplex PCR, and the TCRdb table lists in-frame clones only, not all of them. The repertoire includes about 130,000 clones, 70% to 85% of them detected once, and around 3% sits in the top ten. Sequenced sample: PBMCs. These receptor sequences come from a boy younger than 10 in good health and CMV-seronegative. Both conserved end residues are trimmed from each CDR3. Part of the rows lack a size; the others show once, few, many or a class for expanded clones.

16 . TRBV7-8 ASSLALGPVAWFNEQF
13 . TRBV7-6 ASRQAGGPPDTQY
13 . TRBV7-2 ASSNSGGSNQPQH
14 . TRBV29-1 SVEEGTGDTYNEQF
13 . TRBV6-1 ASNPYLAGEETQY
11 . TRBV7-8 ASSPGQIHEQY
10 . TRBV6-5 ASSLTGLAWF
13 . TRBV13 ASSLVQGRGTEAF
11 . TRBV7-8 ASSSLEGDGYT
12 . TRBV10-2 ASSESRGGYGYT
15 few TRBV5-5 ASSLEGGADGNQPQH
13 . TRBV6-4 ASSVNGGASYEQY
12 . TRBV6-5 ASSPPGQTYEQY
15 . TRBV4-2 ASSPSGTGGNDQPQH
13 . TRBV13 ASSLGYSGGAGQY
13 . TRBV6-5 ASSSGTEVTDTQY
14 . TRBV4-3 ASSQDLVAGVYGYT
12 . TRBV5-1 ASSFGGLNYGYT
12 once TRBV18 ASSPKGGDNEQY
11 . TRBV15 ATSRDRRNEQF
11 . TRBV7-3 ASSSGLYNEQF
16 . TRBV7-6 ASSPWDSGVGFNTEAF
14 . TRBV7-9 ASSGGTGPAYNEQF
14 . TRBV4-1 ASSQETSVYQETQY
12 . TRBV6-4 ASSRLASAGELF
12 . TRBV5-1 ASSLGGSLYEQY
11 . TRBV7-9 ASSLDPSGPLH
11 few TRBV30 AWSSTGVLGYT
12 . TRBV5-1 ASSTPNRANEQF
15 few TRBV9 ASSVGLAGTTYNEQF
12 . TRBV19 ASSTPSGGDTIY
15 . TRBV13 ASSPWDRGIQDEKLF
12 few TRBV6-1 ASRIQGPNTEAF
11 . TRBV6-5 ASSYSRGDTQY
10 once TRBV7-8 ASSYPGSPLH
12 . TRBV27 ASSLTDLGTEAF
12 . TRBV2 ASSEDRGFTEAF
14 many TRBV7-6 ASSSEQGYSGNTIY
13 . TRBV7-6 ASSQGPQGNTEAF
12 . TRBV19 ASSMPGENYEQY
15 . TRBV18 ASSPRLAGVNTDTQY
13 . TRBV10-3 AISDGTGYNSPLH
15 . TRBV19 ASRLQGWASGANVLT
15 once TRBV13 ASSLYQGSPGLYGYT
11 . TRBV6-6 ASSYDRYTEAF
13 . TRBV4-3 ASSSGMESNQPQH
12 . TRBV25-1 ASKEAGAGETQY
13 . TRBV9 ASSVDAGNFSPLH
12 . TRBV9 ASSVARTPYGYT
13 . TRBV4-1 ASSQVGQGLKGYT
14 . TRBV11-2 ASSRNSREGREKLF
9 . TRBV20-1 SLTGGDEQY
12 . TRBV6-6 ASSSGGAYNEQF
11 . TRBV19 ASSAGQGVEQY
13 . TRBV6-1 ASTRAGDRTDTQY
11 . TRBV2 ASSDPTGMGYT
15 . TRBV10-3 AISESMVAGGPGEQF
12 . TRBV5-1 ASSLEGGGNTIY
12 . TRBV7-8 ASSLAQVTYEQY